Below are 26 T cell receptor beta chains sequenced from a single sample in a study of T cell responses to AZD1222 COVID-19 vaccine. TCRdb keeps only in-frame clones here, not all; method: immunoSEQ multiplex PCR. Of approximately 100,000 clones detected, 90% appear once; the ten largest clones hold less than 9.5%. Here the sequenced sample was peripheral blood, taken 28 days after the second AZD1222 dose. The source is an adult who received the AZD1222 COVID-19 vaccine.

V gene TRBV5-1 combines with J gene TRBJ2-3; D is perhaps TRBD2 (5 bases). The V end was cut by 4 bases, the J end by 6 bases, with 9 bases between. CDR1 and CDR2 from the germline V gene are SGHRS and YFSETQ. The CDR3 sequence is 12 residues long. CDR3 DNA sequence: TGCGCCAGCAGCCCCCCGGGGGATACGCAGTATTTT. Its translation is CASSPPGDTQYF. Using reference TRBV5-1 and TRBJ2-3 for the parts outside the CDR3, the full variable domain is KAGVTQTPRYLIKTRGQQVTLSCSPISGHRSVSWYQQTPGQGLQFLFEYFSETQRNKGNFPGRFSGRQFSNSRSEMNVSTLELGDSALYLCASSPPGDTQYFGPGTRLTVL.

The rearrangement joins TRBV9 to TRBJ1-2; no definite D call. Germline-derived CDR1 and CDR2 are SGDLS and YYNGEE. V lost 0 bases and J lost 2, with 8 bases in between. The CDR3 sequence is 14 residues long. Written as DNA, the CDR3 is TGTGCCAGCAGCGTAGATGGGCCGAACTATGGCTACACCTTC. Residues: CASSVDGPNYGYTF.

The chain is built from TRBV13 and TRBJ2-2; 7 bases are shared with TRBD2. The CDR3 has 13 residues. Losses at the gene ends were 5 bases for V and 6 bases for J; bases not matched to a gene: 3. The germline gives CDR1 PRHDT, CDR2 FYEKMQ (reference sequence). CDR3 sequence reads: CASSHRGAGELFF. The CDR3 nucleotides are TGTGCCAGCAGCCACCGGGGGGCCGGGGAGCTGTTTTTT.

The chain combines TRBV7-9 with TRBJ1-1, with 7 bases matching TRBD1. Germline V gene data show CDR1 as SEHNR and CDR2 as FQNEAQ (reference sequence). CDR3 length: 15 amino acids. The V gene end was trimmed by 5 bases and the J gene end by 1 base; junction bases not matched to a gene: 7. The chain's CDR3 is CASSNQGGWNTEAFF. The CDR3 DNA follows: TGTGCCAGCAGCAATCAGGGGGGGTGGAACACTGAAGCTTTCTTT.

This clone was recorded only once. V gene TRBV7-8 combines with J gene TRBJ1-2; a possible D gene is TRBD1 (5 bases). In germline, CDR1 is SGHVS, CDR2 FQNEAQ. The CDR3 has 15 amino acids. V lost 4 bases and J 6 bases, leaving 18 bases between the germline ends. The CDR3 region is CASSSGQGSLDGYTF. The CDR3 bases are TGTGCCAGCAGCTCCGGCCAGGGCTCATTAGATGGCTACACCTTC.

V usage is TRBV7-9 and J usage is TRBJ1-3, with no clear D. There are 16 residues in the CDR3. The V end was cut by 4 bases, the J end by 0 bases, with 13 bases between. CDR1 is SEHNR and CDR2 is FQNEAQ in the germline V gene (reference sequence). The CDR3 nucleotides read TGTGCCAGCAGCTCGACCGTCGCCAGCTCTGGAAACACCATATATTTT. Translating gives CASSSTVASSGNTIYF.

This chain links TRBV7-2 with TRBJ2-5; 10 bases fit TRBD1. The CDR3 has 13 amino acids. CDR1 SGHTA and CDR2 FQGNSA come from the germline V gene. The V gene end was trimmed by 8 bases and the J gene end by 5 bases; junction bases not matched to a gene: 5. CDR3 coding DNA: TGTGCCAGCTCCCGGACAGGGGGGGAGACCCAGTACTTC. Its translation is CASSRTGGETQYF.

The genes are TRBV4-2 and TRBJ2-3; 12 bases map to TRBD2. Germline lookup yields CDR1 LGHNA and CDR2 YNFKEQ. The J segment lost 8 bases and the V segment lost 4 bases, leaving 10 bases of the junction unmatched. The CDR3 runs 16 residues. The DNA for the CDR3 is TGTGCCAGCAGCCCTGAGACTAGCGGGGGTCTTAGTACGCAGTATTTT. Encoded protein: CASSPETSGGLSTQYF.

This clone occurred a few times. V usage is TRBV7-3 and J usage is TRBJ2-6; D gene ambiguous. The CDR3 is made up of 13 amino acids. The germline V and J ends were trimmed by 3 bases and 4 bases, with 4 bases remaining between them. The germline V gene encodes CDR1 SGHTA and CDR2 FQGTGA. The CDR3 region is CASSFYGANVLTF. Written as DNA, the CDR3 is TGTGCCAGCAGCTTTTACGGGGCCAACGTCCTGACTTTC.

The CDR3 sequence is CASSLAEGSSYEQYF. Here the CDR3 DNA reads TGTGCCAGCAGCTTAGCAGAGGGTAGCTCCTACGAGCAGTACTTC. The chain links TRBV7-6 to TRBJ2-7; a possible D gene is TRBD2 (5 bases). The V end lost 0 bases, the J end lost 0 bases, and 9 bases lay between the germline ends. The CDR3 extends over 15 amino acids. Germline CDR1 reads SGHVS; CDR2 reads FNYEAQ.

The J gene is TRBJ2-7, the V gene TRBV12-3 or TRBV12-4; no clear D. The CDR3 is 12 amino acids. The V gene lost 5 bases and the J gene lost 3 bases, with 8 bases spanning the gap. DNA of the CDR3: TGTGCCAGCAGTCGACAACTCTACGAGCAGTACTTC. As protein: CASSRQLYEQYF.

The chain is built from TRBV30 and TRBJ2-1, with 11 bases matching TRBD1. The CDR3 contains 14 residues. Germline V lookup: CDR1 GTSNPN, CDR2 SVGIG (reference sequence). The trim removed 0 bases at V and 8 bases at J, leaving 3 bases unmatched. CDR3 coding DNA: TGTGCCTGGAGTGTGGGACAGGGGGTGTATGAGCAGTTCTTC. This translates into CAWSVGQGVYEQFF.

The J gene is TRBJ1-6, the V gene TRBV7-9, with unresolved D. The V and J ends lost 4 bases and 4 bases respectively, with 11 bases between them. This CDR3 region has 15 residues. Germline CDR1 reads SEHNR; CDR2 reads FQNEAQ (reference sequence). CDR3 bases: TGTGCCAGCAGCTCAGCACGGAATTATAATTCACCCCTCCACTTT. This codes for CASSSARNYNSPLHF.

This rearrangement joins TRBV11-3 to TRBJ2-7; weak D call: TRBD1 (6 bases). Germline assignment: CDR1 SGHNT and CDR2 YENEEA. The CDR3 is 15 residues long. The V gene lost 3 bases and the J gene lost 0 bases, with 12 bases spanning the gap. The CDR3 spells CASSLGEDSSYEQYF. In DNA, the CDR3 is TGTGCCAGCAGCTTGGGAGAGGACAGCTCCTACGAGCAGTACTTC.

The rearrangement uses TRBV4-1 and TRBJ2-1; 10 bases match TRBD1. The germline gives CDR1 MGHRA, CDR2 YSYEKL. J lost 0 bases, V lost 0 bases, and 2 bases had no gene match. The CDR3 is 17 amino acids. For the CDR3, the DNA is TGCGCCAGCAGCCAAGAGGGGACAGGGGCCTCCTACAATGAGCAGTTCTTC. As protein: CASSQEGTGASYNEQFF.

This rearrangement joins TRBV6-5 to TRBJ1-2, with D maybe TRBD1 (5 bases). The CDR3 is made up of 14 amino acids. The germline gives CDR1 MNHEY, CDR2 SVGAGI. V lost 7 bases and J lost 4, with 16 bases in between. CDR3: CASTGTGASYGYTF. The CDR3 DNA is TGTGCCAGCACCGGAACTGGGGCCAGCTATGGCTACACCTTC.

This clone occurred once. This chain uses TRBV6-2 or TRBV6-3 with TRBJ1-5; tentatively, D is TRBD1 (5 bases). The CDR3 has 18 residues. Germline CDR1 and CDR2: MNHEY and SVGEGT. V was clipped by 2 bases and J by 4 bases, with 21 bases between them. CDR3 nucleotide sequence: TGTGCCAGCAGTTACCGGCCACCCGGGGGATATGGGAATCAGCCCCAGCATTTT. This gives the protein CASSYRPPGGYGNQPQHF.

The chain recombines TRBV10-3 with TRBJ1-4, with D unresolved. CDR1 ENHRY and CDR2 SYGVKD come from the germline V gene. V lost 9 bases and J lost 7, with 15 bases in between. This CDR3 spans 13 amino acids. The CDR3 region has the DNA TGTGCCATTCGGGAGGGAGGAGGTGAAAAACTGTTTTTT. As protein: CAIREGGGEKLFF.

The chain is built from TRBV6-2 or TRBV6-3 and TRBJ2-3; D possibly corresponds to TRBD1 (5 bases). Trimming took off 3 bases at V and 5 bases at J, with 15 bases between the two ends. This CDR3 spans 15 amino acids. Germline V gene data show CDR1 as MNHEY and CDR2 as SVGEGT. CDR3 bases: TGTGCCAGCAGTTATGATCAGGGTTCAGGAGATACGCAGTATTTT. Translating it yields CASSYDQGSGDTQYF.

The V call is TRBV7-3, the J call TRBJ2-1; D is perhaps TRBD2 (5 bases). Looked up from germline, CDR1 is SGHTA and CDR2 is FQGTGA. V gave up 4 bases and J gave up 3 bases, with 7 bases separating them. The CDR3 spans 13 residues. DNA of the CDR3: TGTGCCAGCAGCTCGGGATACTACAATGAGCAGTTCTTC. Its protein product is CASSSGYYNEQFF.

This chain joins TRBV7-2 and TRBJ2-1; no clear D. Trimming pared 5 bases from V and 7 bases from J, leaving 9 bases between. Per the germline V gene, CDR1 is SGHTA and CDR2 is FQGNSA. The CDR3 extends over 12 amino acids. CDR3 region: CASSPPWNEQFF. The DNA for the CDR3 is TGTGCCAGCAGCCCCCCGTGGAATGAGCAGTTCTTC.

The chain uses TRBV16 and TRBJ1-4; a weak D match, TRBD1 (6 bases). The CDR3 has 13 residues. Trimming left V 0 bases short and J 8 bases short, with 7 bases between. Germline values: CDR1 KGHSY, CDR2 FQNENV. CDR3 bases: TGTGCCAGCAGCCAATCGCAGGGGGAAAAACTGTTTTTT. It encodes CASSQSQGEKLFF.

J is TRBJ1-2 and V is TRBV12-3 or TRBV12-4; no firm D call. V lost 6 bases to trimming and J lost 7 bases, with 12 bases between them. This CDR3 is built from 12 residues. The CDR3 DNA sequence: TGTGCCAGCAGCTTTCTGGGGAGTGGCTACACCTTC. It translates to CASSFLGSGYTF.

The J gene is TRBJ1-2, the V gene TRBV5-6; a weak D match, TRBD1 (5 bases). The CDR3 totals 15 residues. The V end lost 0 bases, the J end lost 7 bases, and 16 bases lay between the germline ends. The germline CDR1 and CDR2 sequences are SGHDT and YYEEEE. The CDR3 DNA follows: TGTGCCAGCAGCTTGGAGGTCAGGGAAGTACTTGGCTACACCTTC. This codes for CASSLEVREVLGYTF.

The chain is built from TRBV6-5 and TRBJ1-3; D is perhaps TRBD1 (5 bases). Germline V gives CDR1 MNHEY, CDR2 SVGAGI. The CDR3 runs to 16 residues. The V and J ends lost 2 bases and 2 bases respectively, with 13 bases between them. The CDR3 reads CASSYGAYRAGNTIYF. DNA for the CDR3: TGTGCCAGCAGTTACGGGGCCTACAGAGCTGGAAACACCATATATTTT.

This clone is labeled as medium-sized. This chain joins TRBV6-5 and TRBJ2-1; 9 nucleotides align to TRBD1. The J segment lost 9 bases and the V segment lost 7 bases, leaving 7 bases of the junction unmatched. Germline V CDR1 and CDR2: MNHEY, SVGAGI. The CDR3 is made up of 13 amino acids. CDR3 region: CASIGTGMSEQFF. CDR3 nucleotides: TGTGCCAGCATCGGGACAGGGATGAGTGAGCAGTTCTTC.